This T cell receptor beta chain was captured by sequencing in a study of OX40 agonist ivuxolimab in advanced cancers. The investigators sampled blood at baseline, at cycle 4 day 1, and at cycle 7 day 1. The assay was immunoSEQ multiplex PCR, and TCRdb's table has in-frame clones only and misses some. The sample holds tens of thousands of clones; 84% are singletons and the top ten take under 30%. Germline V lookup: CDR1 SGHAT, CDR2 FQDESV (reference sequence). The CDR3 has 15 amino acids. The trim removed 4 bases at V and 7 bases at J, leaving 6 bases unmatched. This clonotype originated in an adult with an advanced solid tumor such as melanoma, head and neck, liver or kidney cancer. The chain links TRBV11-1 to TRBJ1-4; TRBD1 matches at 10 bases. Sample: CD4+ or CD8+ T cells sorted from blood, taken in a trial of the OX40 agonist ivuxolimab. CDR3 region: CASSYGQGVAEKLFF. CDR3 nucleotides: TGTGCCAGCAGCTACGGACAGGGGGTCGCTGAAAAACTGTTTTTT.